The 24 T cell receptor beta chains below all came from one sample that was sequenced in a study of T-cell memory formation after mild COVID-19. From the 5' RACE reads, TCRdb called clonotypes with MiXCR, one entry per CDR3 protein. The table includes around 420,000 distinct CDR3 sequences, more than 20% detected once. Material for sequencing was PBMCs or a T cell subset sorted from them (not recorded which). The source is an adult woman who had mild COVID-19 (a few samples of this study predate the infection). Cell type and time point are not known.

The V gene is TRBV6-1, the J gene TRBJ1-5, with a weak D call TRBD1 (5 bases). V lost 2 bases, J lost 4 bases, and 12 bases lay in between. The CDR3 contains 15 residues. CDR1 is MNHNS and CDR2 is SASEGT in the germline V gene. The CDR3 DNA reads as TGTGCCAGCAGTGAAACCCGCCAGGGAAATCAGCCCCAGCATTTT. It translates to CASSETRQGNQPQHF.

V usage is TRBV30 and J usage is TRBJ2-1; 12 positions agree with TRBD2. This CDR3 is built from 16 residues. The junction had 4 bases not matched to a gene; V was cut back by 0 bases and J by 4 bases. In germline, CDR1 is GTSNPN, CDR2 SVGIG (reference sequence). The CDR3 reads CAWSVLLAGGYNEQFF. In DNA form, the CDR3 reads TGTGCCTGGAGTGTACTACTAGCGGGGGGTTACAATGAGCAGTTCTTC.

The chain combines TRBV6-5 with TRBJ2-7; TRBD1 matches at 11 bases. V shed 2 bases and J 6 bases; nucleotides not matched to a gene: 3. The length of the CDR3 is 14 residues. The germline V gene encodes CDR1 MNHEY and CDR2 SVGAGI. CDR3 amino acids: CASSYTDRGPEQYF. The CDR3 nucleotides read TGTGCCAGCAGTTACACGGACAGGGGGCCCGAGCAGTACTTC.

The V gene is TRBV9, the J gene TRBJ1-1; D gene ambiguous. V lost 0 bases and J 1 base, leaving 7 bases between the germline ends. Germline CDR1 is SGDLS and CDR2 is YYNGEE. The CDR3 loop spans 14 amino acids. This chain's CDR3 is CASSVVSGNTEAFF. CDR3 DNA sequence: TGTGCCAGCAGCGTAGTGTCAGGGAACACTGAAGCTTTCTTT.

V usage is TRBV12-3 or TRBV12-4 and J usage is TRBJ2-1, with 8 positions matching TRBD2. V was clipped by 4 bases and J by 8 bases; unmatched bases: 10. The CDR3 consists of 15 residues. The CDR3: CASSYREGRGHEQFF. The CDR3 region has the DNA TGTGCCAGCAGTTATCGGGAGGGCCGAGGTCATGAGCAGTTCTTC.

This clonotype was counted between two and nine times. V is TRBV4-3 and J is TRBJ2-7; D is possibly TRBD2 (6 bases). The CDR3 loop spans 14 amino acids. In germline, CDR1 is LGHNA, CDR2 YSLEER. The V end lost 5 bases, the J end lost 2 bases, and 13 bases lay between the germline ends. The CDR3 nucleotides are TGCGCCAGCAGCTCGGGACTCCAAACCTACGAGCAGTACTTC. Translation gives CASSSGLQTYEQYF.

This clonotype came up many times. The chain has TRBV29-1 and TRBJ2-2; D might be TRBD1 (6 bases). Looked up from germline, CDR1 is SQVTM and CDR2 is ANQGSEA. The CDR3 runs to 12 residues. Trimming took 7 bases from V and 7 from J, leaving 13 bases between them. CDR3 bases: TGCAGCGGTCGACAGGCCGGCGGGGAGCTGTTTTTT. It is translated as CSGRQAGGELFF.

The chain recombines TRBV10-3 with TRBJ2-5; TRBD2 matches 11 bases. J lost 2 bases, V lost 2 bases, and 7 bases had no gene match. The CDR3 runs to 17 residues. Per germline, CDR1 ENHRY and CDR2 SYGVKD. Here the CDR3 DNA reads TGTGCCATCAGTGAGGAATTGGGACTAGCGGTTCAAGAGACCCAGTACTTC. Protein sequence: CAISEELGLAVQETQYF.

This clonotype was seen ten or more times. This rearrangement joins TRBV12-3 or TRBV12-4 to TRBJ2-1; no firm D call. The germline V and J ends were trimmed by 0 bases and 5 bases, with 2 bases remaining between them. This CDR3 spans 12 amino acids. CDR3 sequence: CASSLANNEQFF. CDR3 sequence (DNA): TGTGCCAGCAGTTTAGCTAACAATGAGCAGTTCTTC.

The V gene is TRBV5-1, the J gene TRBJ2-7, with D perhaps matching TRBD1 (6 bases). Germline CDR1 reads SGHRS; CDR2 reads YFSETQ. The ends were cut back, 0 bases at V and 2 bases at J, with 15 bases in the middle. CDR3 length equals 16 residues. This chain's CDR3 is CASSLGTGIEAYEQYF. The CDR3, as DNA: TGCGCCAGCAGCTTGGGCACAGGGATAGAGGCCTACGAGCAGTACTTC.

The V and J genes are TRBV15 and TRBJ1-1; perhaps TRBD1 as D (6 bases). The V and J ends lost 5 bases and 6 bases respectively, with 10 bases between them. This CDR3 is built from 12 residues. Germline V gene data show CDR1 as LNHNV and CDR2 as YYDKDF (reference sequence). The CDR3 nucleotides are TGTGCCACCAGCCTTGGGGGGCCTGAAGCTTTCTTT. Its protein product is CATSLGGPEAFF.

The chain carries TRBV24-1 and TRBJ2-1; D is undetermined. Germline-derived CDR1 and CDR2 are KGHDR and SFDVKD. Trimming removed 0 bases at V and 1 base at J, with 6 bases between. This CDR3 region has 15 residues. The DNA of the CDR3 is TGTGCCACCAGTGATTTGCCCGGGTCCTACAATGAGCAGTTCTTC. Its protein is CATSDLPGSYNEQFF.

Ten or more counts support this clonotype. J is TRBJ2-2 and V is TRBV24-1, with D maybe TRBD1 (6 bases). Per germline, CDR1 KGHDR and CDR2 SFDVKD. This CDR3 comprises 16 residues. The germline V and J ends were trimmed by 4 bases and 0 bases, with 11 bases remaining between them. As DNA, the CDR3 is TGTGCCACCAGTGACCCGACAGGTGCGAACACCGGGGAGCTGTTTTTT. It codes for CATSDPTGANTGELFF.

This chain links TRBV4-1 with TRBJ1-2; TRBD1 agrees at 7 bases. Germline-derived CDR1 and CDR2 are MGHRA and YSYEKL. The ends lost 0 bases at V and 10 bases at J; junction bases unmatched: 5. There are 13 residues in the CDR3. The CDR3 reads CASSQDTDRDYTF. The CDR3, as DNA: TGCGCCAGCAGCCAAGATACTGACAGGGACTACACCTTC.

This chain connects TRBV14 to TRBJ1-2; tentatively, D is TRBD1 (5 bases). This CDR3 is 15 amino acids long. Trimming took 2 bases from V and 4 from J, leaving 14 bases between them. Germline CDR1 SGHDN, CDR2 FVKESK. The CDR3 loop reads CASSQKGISIYGYTF. CDR3 coding DNA: TGTGCCAGCAGCCAAAAGGGGATTTCGATCTATGGCTACACCTTC.

This clonotype was detected only a few times. The genes are TRBV15 and TRBJ1-6, with 7 bases aligning to TRBD1. CDR1 is LNHNV and CDR2 is YYDKDF in the germline V gene (reference sequence). Losses at the gene ends were 8 bases for V and 8 bases for J; bases not matched to a gene: 6. This CDR3 has 13 residues. CDR3 bases: TGTGCCACCGCTGACAGGGTCGATTCACCCCTCCACTTT. This gives the protein CATADRVDSPLHF.

V usage is TRBV30 and J usage is TRBJ2-2; D is possibly TRBD1 (5 bases). Trimming removed 3 bases at V and 16 bases at J, with 18 bases between. The CDR3 loop spans 12 amino acids. Germline-derived CDR1 and CDR2 are GTSNPN and SVGIG (reference sequence). In DNA form, the CDR3 reads TGTGCCTGGAGCATTAACCAGGGTTCTTCGTTTTTT. Translation gives CAWSINQGSSFF.

This clonotype was seen a handful of times. The chain recombines TRBV4-2 with TRBJ2-1; D not resolved. Germline assignment: CDR1 LGHNA and CDR2 YNFKEQ. CDR3 length: 15 amino acids. Trimming stripped 0 bases from V and 1 base from J, with 7 bases between. The chain's CDR3 is CASSQEVGSYNEQFF. CDR3 in DNA: TGTGCCAGCAGCCAAGAAGTGGGGTCCTACAATGAGCAGTTCTTC.

The chain uses TRBV5-6 and TRBJ2-5, with 7 bases that match TRBD1. Germline-derived CDR1 and CDR2 are SGHDT and YYEEEE. V shed 4 bases, J shed 3 bases, and the junction held 9 bases outside the gene matches. This CDR3 spans 15 amino acids. The CDR3 region has the DNA TGTGCCAGCAGCGCCGGACAGGACCCTGAAGAGACCCAGTACTTC. It yields the protein CASSAGQDPEETQYF.

The table lists this clonotype with a few counts. This rearrangement joins TRBV12-3 or TRBV12-4 to TRBJ2-2; 8 bases map to TRBD1. This CDR3 is 17 amino acids long. After removal of 0 bases from V and 4 bases from J, the junction contained 7 bases not matched to a gene. The CDR3 DNA follows: TGTGCCAGCAGTTTAGCTGGTCAGGGGGCTGGCACCGGGGAGCTGTTTTTT. This gives the protein CASSLAGQGAGTGELFF.

This clonotype was picked up a small number of times. The chain uses TRBV30 and TRBJ2-2, with D hard to call. V lost 0 bases, J lost 4 bases, and 9 bases lay in between. The CDR3 length is 14 residues. Per germline, CDR1 GTSNPN and CDR2 SVGIG (reference sequence). CDR3 in amino acids: CAWSVLGITGELFF. In DNA, the CDR3 is TGTGCCTGGAGTGTACTTGGGATCACCGGGGAGCTGTTTTTT.

This chain connects TRBV6-5 to TRBJ1-4; the match to TRBD1 covers 11 bases. V gave up 5 bases and J gave up 8 bases; unmatched junction bases: 4. The CDR3 length is 14 residues. Germline assignment: CDR1 MNHEY and CDR2 SVGAGI. In DNA, the CDR3 is TGTGCCAGCAGTCGGACAGGGGGCGCGGAAAAACTGTTTTTT. Its protein product is CASSRTGGAEKLFF.

The chain uses TRBV23-1 and TRBJ1-2; perhaps TRBD1 as D (5 bases). TRBV23-1 is annotated as an ORF whose role is uncertain. Deletions cut 5 bases from V and 3 bases from J, with 19 bases between. The CDR3 totals 16 residues. CDR3 in amino acids: CASSARDGEPYYGYTF. The CDR3 region has the DNA TGCGCCAGCAGTGCCAGGGACGGAGAACCTTACTATGGCTACACCTTC.

This clonotype was observed a handful of times. V usage is TRBV12-3 or TRBV12-4 and J usage is TRBJ1-5, with 7 bases lining up with TRBD1. CDR3 size: 13 residues. Trimming at V came to 8 bases and at J to 4 bases, leaving 5 bases not matched to a gene. This CDR3 reads CASQTGINQPQHF. CDR3 nucleotide sequence: TGTGCCAGCCAGACAGGGATTAATCAGCCCCAGCATTTT.